Below, 18 T cell receptor beta chains from the same sample are listed, as sequenced in a study of cytomegalovirus exposure and HLA in healthy donors. Primers: 60 Vbeta forward and 13 Jbeta reverse. The data were produced by immunoSEQ multiplex PCR, yet TCRdb's version contains in-frame clones alone and is incomplete. Of some 110,000 clones listed, about 70% are singletons. The sample was PBMCs. The receptors stem from a man between 25 and 39 years old in good health and CMV-seropositive.

This sequence joins TRBV28 and TRBJ1-1; the match to TRBD1 covers 11 bases. There are 16 residues in the CDR3. CDR1 is MDHEN, CDR2 SYDVKM, per germline. Germline trimming cut 5 bases from V and 1 base from J; bases unmatched to any gene: 6. The CDR3 bases are TGTGCCAGCAGTGGATGGACAGGGGGCGGGAACACTGAAGCTTTCTTT. This sequence encodes CASSGWTGGGNTEAFF.

This clone was counted a few times. This sequence joins TRBV28 and TRBJ1-1; 8 nucleotides align to TRBD1. CDR3 length: 18 amino acids. V dropped 5 bases and J dropped 0; count of bases not matched to a gene: 14. The germline gives CDR1 MDHEN, CDR2 SYDVKM. The CDR3 spells CASSPHGQGMIMNTEAFF. The CDR3 bases are TGTGCCAGCAGTCCCCATGGACAGGGCATGATAATGAACACTGAAGCTTTCTTT.

V and J are TRBV9 and TRBJ1-2; 9 nucleotides agree with TRBD1. The CDR3 is made up of 15 amino acids. Unmatched junction bases numbered 6, after V lost 2 bases and J lost 4 bases. CDR1 and CDR2 from the germline V gene are SGDLS and YYNGEE. This CDR3 reads CASSVNRDRVYGYTF. The CDR3 DNA reads as TGTGCCAGCAGCGTCAACCGGGACAGGGTCTATGGCTACACCTTC.

The J gene is TRBJ1-2, the V gene TRBV6-1; D might be TRBD1 (5 bases). Germline lookup yields CDR1 MNHNS and CDR2 SASEGT. The CDR3 runs to 14 residues. Deletions cut 4 bases from V and 5 bases from J, with 14 bases between. For the CDR3, the DNA is TGTGCCAGCAGTGGGGGCAGGGCAATTTATGGCTACACCTTC. Amino acids: CASSGGRAIYGYTF.

The V gene is TRBV9, the J gene TRBJ1-2; 7 bases map to TRBD1. CDR3 length equals 19 residues. The V gene's germline CDR1 is SGDLS and CDR2 YYNGEE. V lost 6 bases to trimming and J lost 5 bases; unmatched junction nucleotides: 25. Here the CDR3 reads CASTPEPLIGGQYLYGYTF. CDR3 DNA sequence: TGTGCCAGCACCCCAGAACCGCTTATAGGGGGACAGTACCTTTATGGCTACACCTTC.

V and J are TRBV7-2 and TRBJ2-1; the match to TRBD2 covers 13 bases. There are 17 residues in the CDR3. The J segment lost 3 bases and the V segment lost 4 bases, leaving 6 bases of the junction unmatched. Germline-derived CDR1 and CDR2 are SGHTA and FQGNSA. The CDR3 spells CASSSGTSGTIYNEQFF. The CDR3 DNA is TGTGCCAGCAGCTCCGGGACTAGCGGGACGATCTACAATGAGCAGTTCTTC.

V usage is TRBV7-9 and J usage is TRBJ1-2; a weak D match, TRBD1 (6 bases). This CDR3 is built from 14 residues. Between the trimmed V and J ends, which lost 1 base and 4 bases, there was a span of 10 bases. Germline-derived CDR1 and CDR2 are SEHNR and FQNEAQ (reference sequence). This CDR3 reads CASSLGWGPYGYTF. The CDR3 bases are TGTGCCAGCAGCTTAGGATGGGGGCCCTATGGCTACACCTTC.

The V call is TRBV28, the J call TRBJ1-6, with 9 bases fitting TRBD1. Germline trimming cut 6 bases from V and 8 bases from J; bases unmatched to any gene: 8. CDR3 length equals 15 residues. Germline V gene data show CDR1 as MDHEN and CDR2 as SYDVKM. CDR3 protein: CASSLSGTGYSPLHF. The CDR3 DNA is TGTGCCAGCAGCCTCTCCGGGACAGGGTATTCACCCCTCCACTTT.

V is TRBV10-3 and J is TRBJ1-3, with D maybe TRBD1 (5 bases). The CDR3 has 14 residues. V dropped 4 bases and J dropped 3 bases, with 10 bases sitting between them. Germline CDR1 is ENHRY and CDR2 is SYGVKD. The CDR3 DNA is TGTGCCATCAGTGGGACCGGGGGTGGAAACACCATATATTTT. Residues: CAISGTGGGNTIYF.

This clone occurred a few times. The chain employs TRBV7-2 and TRBJ1-5; 9 bases are shared with TRBD1. The germline CDR1 and CDR2 sequences are SGHTA and FQGNSA. J was trimmed by 1 base and V by 5 bases; bases with no gene match: 9. The CDR3 loop spans 17 amino acids. DNA for the CDR3: TGTGCCAGCAGCGTTAGACAGGGGGACACCAGCAATCAGCCCCAGCATTTT. Its protein product is CASSVRQGDTSNQPQHF.

This chain joins TRBV11-2 and TRBJ2-1; 7 bases agree with TRBD2. Trimming removed 4 bases from V and 8 bases from J; junction bases left unmatched: 8. Germline CDR1 SGHAT, CDR2 FQNNGV. The length of the CDR3 is 14 residues. The CDR3 DNA reads as TGTGCCAGCAGCTGGACTAGAGGGTTCGATGAGCAGTTCTTC. The encoded protein is CASSWTRGFDEQFF.

This clone was picked up a small number of times. The J gene is TRBJ1-5, the V gene TRBV28; 7 nucleotides line up with TRBD1. The V segment lost 6 bases and the J segment 7 bases; nucleotides outside the gene matches: 3. The CDR3 runs to 12 residues. Germline CDR1 reads MDHEN; CDR2 reads SYDVKM. The CDR3 loop is CASSWDRQPQHF. The DNA for the CDR3 is TGTGCCAGCAGCTGGGACAGACAGCCCCAGCATTTT.

J is TRBJ2-7 and V is TRBV5-1; no clear D gene. With 5 bases removed from V and 5 bases from J, the gap between germline ends came to 11 bases. The CDR3 is 12 amino acids. CDR1 is SGHRS and CDR2 is YFSETQ in the germline V gene. Written as DNA, the CDR3 is TGCGCCAGCAGATCCCCGCCGGACGAGCAGTACTTC. Amino acid sequence: CASRSPPDEQYF.

The chain employs TRBV19 and TRBJ1-5; TRBD1 might be the D (5 bases). The CDR3 contains 13 residues. Trimming shortened V by 7 bases and J by 5 bases, and 12 bases separated the two germline ends. Looked up from germline, CDR1 is LNHDA and CDR2 is SQIVND (reference sequence). The CDR3 nucleotides read TGTGCCAGTAATGGACAAGGACATCAGCCCCAGCATTTT. It translates to CASNGQGHQPQHF.

This clone was seen a handful of times. The chain is built from TRBV19 and TRBJ1-2; no reliable D call. The CDR3 is made up of 17 amino acids. Trimming removed 0 bases from V and 5 bases from J, with 19 bases in between. The germline CDR1 and CDR2 sequences are LNHDA and SQIVND (reference sequence). In nucleotides, the CDR3 is TGTGCCAGTAGTATAGATTTTCTACTTCGAGGAGGGTATGGCTACACCTTC. It codes for CASSIDFLLRGGYGYTF.

The chain carries TRBV27 and TRBJ2-1, with TRBD2 matching 9 bases. The CDR3 totals 15 residues. Germline V CDR1 and CDR2: MNHEY, SMNVEV (reference sequence). Trimming at V came to 5 bases and at J to 10 bases, leaving 12 bases not matched to a gene. DNA of the CDR3: TGTGCCAGCAGTCTCTTGGGGGGACTAGCCAAAGAGCAGTTCTTC. Translation gives CASSLLGGLAKEQFF.

CDR3 region: CASSRQGYTDTQYF. CDR3 nucleotide sequence: TGTGCCAGCAGTCGACAGGGCTACACAGATACGCAGTATTTT. This chain uses TRBV6-5 with TRBJ2-3; TRBD1 matches 7 bases. Germline CDR1 reads MNHEY; CDR2 reads SVGAGI. V lost 5 bases to trimming and J lost 2 bases; unmatched junction nucleotides: 4. CDR3 length equals 14 residues.

The J gene is TRBJ2-2, the V gene TRBV28; the D gene is possibly TRBD1 (6 bases). Deletions cut 8 bases from V and 3 bases from J, with 10 bases between. The germline V gene has CDR1 MDHEN and CDR2 SYDVKM. This CDR3 is 13 amino acids long. The CDR3 sequence is CASQGWDTGELFF. As DNA, the CDR3 is TGTGCCAGCCAGGGGTGGGACACCGGGGAGCTGTTTTTT.